The TCR beta chain under discussion was sequenced for a study of T cells in Graves' hyperthyroidism and ophthalmopathy. Hyperthyroidism in the patients, aged 18 to 65, was newly diagnosed and under 2 months in duration. PBMCs came from about 10 ml fresh peripheral blood. Study-level findings and limits: Peripheral blood also featured most of the thyroid clonotypes expanded above 0.001. The model identified upcoming ophthalmopathy a median about 6.5 months ahead of onset.

Germline-derived CDR1 and CDR2 are SQVTM and ANQGSEA. This CDR3 spans 13 amino acids. V was cut by 3 bases and J by 0 bases, with 9 bases left in between. RNA transcripts served as the template for amplifying TCR beta CDR3 regions. When the TCR CDR3 underwent first-round RT-PCR, the HTBI primer set was used. TCRdb processed the multiplex PCR reads anew with MiXCR; each CDR3 protein has one entry. Of about 210,000 distinct CDR3 sequences in the sample, roughly 18% were seen once. This clonotype was counted ten times or more. The antigen remains unidentified. The TCR originated in a man aged 40-49 years with Graves' hyperthyroidism. The chain combines TRBV29-1 with TRBJ2-7; D unresolved. Sample: blood. This chain's CDR3 is CSVENASSYEQYF. DNA for the CDR3: TGCAGCGTTGAGAACGCGAGCTCCTACGAGCAGTACTTC.